Reported below is one T cell receptor beta chain. This specimen belongs to a study of blood T cell repertoires in COVID-19. Across the whole study: T cells, B-cell-depleted T cells, or PBMCs provided the cDNA or gDNA that served as material.

Original processing notes: Amplified reference gene primers provided the basis for estimating nucleated cell counts. TCRdb's table, derived via immunoSEQ multiplex PCR, lists solely in-frame clones and lacks some. V, J and clone size derive from that table, while D and trimming were established from the DNA sequence. The data contain under 500,000 clones, around 89% of them singletons. Germline-derived CDR1 and CDR2 are MDHEN and SYDVKM. The CDR3 length is 14 residues. The J segment lost 3 bases and the V segment lost 5 bases, leaving 4 bases of the junction unmatched. What was sequenced was peripheral blood. V usage is TRBV28 and J usage is TRBJ2-7; 10 bases map to TRBD1. This clonotype originated in a woman aged 25 to 39 with acute or convalescent COVID-19. CDR3 nucleotide sequence: TGTGCCAGCAGTCGTGGGACAGGGGTCTACGAGCAGTACTTC. Protein: CASSRGTGVYEQYF. Based on the CDR3 plus reference TRBV28 and TRBJ2-7, the full variable domain is DVKVTQSSRYLVKRTGEKVFLECVQDMDHENMFWYRQDPGLGLRLIYFSYDVKMKEKGDIPEGYSVSREKKERFSLILESASTNQTSMYLCASSRGTGVYEQYFGPGTRLTVT.